The TCR beta chain described here comes from a study of cytomegalovirus exposure and HLA in healthy donors. V shed 3 bases and J shed 4 bases, with 15 bases lying between them. The CDR3 totals 15 residues. Germline V CDR1 and CDR2: SGHDT, YYEEEE. PCR primers comprised 60 Vbeta and 13 Jbeta primers. Using immunoSEQ multiplex PCR, the repertoire was profiled, and TCRdb retains in-frame clones only, with some absent. Recorded for this sample: some 53,000 clones. This clonotype was obtained from a woman in her fifties or sixties in good health and CMV-seropositive. Sequenced sample: PBMCs. The chain couples TRBV5-6 to TRBJ2-3, with a weak D call TRBD1 (5 bases). The CDR3: CASSSSRQISDTQYF. CDR3 coding DNA: TGTGCCAGCAGCTCCTCCCGACAGATATCAGATACGCAGTATTTT.